This T cell receptor (beta chain) was identified during a study of blood T cell repertoires in COVID-19. Study-wide background: Collection of acute and convalescent COVID-19 samples took place in the United States, Italy and Spain. From T cells, B-cell-depleted T cells, or PBMCs came the material, which was cDNA or gDNA.

The CDR3 spans 16 residues. V was pared by 4 bases and J by 7 bases, with 11 bases of the junction left unmatched. Germline values: CDR1 MGHRA, CDR2 YSYEKL. In the authors' methods: Estimation of nucleated cell counts relied on the amplification of reference gene primers. Measured with immunoSEQ multiplex PCR; TCRdb has only the in-frame clones, and not every one. Clonal size and the V and J genes are those of that table, whereas D and trimming came from the DNA. The table lists 120,000 or so clones, 81% of them singletons. Seattle patients were enrolled during active infection and followed longitudinally.

The sequence was collected from a man aged 25 to 45 with COVID-19, enrolled during active disease. The source material was peripheral blood. The chain joins TRBV4-1 to TRBJ2-1, with 9 bases matching TRBD1. CDR3 residues: CASSPATGGSFNEQFF. The CDR3 coding sequence is TGCGCCAGCAGCCCCGCCACAGGGGGCTCCTTTAATGAGCAGTTCTTC.